The clone carrying this T cell receptor beta chain was seen a few times. Its antigen remains unknown. Germline V gene data show CDR1 as SEHNR and CDR2 as FQNEAQ (reference sequence). The CDR3 sequence is 16 residues long. V lost 5 bases, J lost 9 bases, and 13 bases stayed unmatched. Researchers reported that TCR beta cDNA libraries carried unique molecular identifiers. One entry per CDR3 protein, called by TCRdb with MiXCR from the PCR reads. This sample yields about half a million distinct CDR3 sequences, of which nearly 45% are seen a single time; around an eighth belongs to the top ten. This specimen comes from a study of post-analysis software for immune sequencing data. The study, taken as a whole, reports: Multiple sclerosis patients had significantly lower normalized Chao1 diversity than controls. Patients carried a handful of TRBV segments more frequently than controls did, and TRBV5-6, TRBV5-1 and TRBV20-1 were among them.

This receptor was identified in a girl between 10 and 17 years old with multiple sclerosis. The chain is built from TRBV7-9 and TRBJ2-4; 10 bases map to TRBD2. Sequenced sample: blood. CDR3 sequence: CASSPRVAGGDSIQYF. CDR3 nucleotide sequence: TGTGCCAGCAGCCCCCGGGTAGCGGGAGGTGATAGCATTCAGTACTTC. The full variable domain, in which reference TRBV7-9 and TRBJ2-4 provide the parts outside the CDR3, is DTGVSQNPRHKITKRGQNVTFRCDPISEHNRLYWYRQTLGQGPEFLTYFQNEAQLEKSRLLSDRFSAERPKGSFSTLEIQRTEQGDSAMYLCASSPRVAGGDSIQYFGAGTRLSVL.